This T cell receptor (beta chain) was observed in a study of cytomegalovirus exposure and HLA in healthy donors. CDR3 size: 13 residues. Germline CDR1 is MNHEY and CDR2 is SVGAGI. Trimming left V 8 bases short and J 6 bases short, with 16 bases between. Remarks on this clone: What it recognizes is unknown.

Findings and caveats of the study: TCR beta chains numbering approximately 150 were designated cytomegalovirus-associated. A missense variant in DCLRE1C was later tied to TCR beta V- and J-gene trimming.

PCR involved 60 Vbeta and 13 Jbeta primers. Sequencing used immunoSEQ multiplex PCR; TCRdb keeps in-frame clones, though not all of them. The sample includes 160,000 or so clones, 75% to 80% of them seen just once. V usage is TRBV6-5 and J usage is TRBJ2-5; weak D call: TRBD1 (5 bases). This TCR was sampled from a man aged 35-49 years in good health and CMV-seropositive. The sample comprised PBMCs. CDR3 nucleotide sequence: TGTGCCAGCCGGCAGGGATCTGACAAGACCCAGTACTTC. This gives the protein CASRQGSDKTQYF.